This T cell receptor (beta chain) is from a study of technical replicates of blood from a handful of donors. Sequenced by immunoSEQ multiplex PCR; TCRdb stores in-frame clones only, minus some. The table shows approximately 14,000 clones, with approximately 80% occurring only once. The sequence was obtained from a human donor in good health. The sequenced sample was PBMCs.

The DNA for the CDR3 is TGCGCCAGCAGCGCAGGGACAGGGGACGAGCAGTACTTC. Translated, it gives CASSAGTGDEQYF. This chain uses TRBV5-1 with TRBJ2-7, with 10 nucleotides matching TRBD1. The junction had 3 bases not matched to a gene; V was cut back by 4 bases and J by 5 bases. Germline V gene sequence: CDR1 SGHRS, CDR2 YFSETQ. The CDR3 has 13 residues.